These 8 T cell receptor beta chains were all obtained from the same sample, sequenced in a study of cytomegalovirus exposure and HLA in healthy donors. The PCR made use of 60 Vbeta and 13 Jbeta primers. Only in-frame clones appear in the TCRdb table, and some are missing; sequencing was by immunoSEQ multiplex PCR. The sample shows over 130,000 clones, 80% to 85% of them seen only once. Sequencing was performed on PBMCs. These TCRs come from a female donor in good health and CMV-seronegative.

V is TRBV30 and J is TRBJ2-3, with no clear D. This CDR3 spans 11 amino acids. Trimming took 0 bases from V and 8 from J, leaving 6 bases between them. From germline, CDR1 is GTSNPN and CDR2 SVGIG (reference sequence). The DNA of the CDR3 is TGTGCCTGGAGTGTGAGAGGTACGCAGTATTTT. This translates into CAWSVRGTQYF.

The V and J genes are TRBV4-2 and TRBJ2-2; no reliable D call. Germline assignment: CDR1 LGHNA and CDR2 YNFKEQ. Trimming took off 4 bases at V and 4 bases at J, with 7 bases between the two ends. The CDR3 spans 13 residues. The CDR3, as DNA: TGTGCCAGCAGCCCTAGTAGCACCGGGGAGCTGTTTTTT. Translating it yields CASSPSSTGELFF.

The chain recombines TRBV9 with TRBJ2-5, with 14 bases fitting TRBD2. The J segment lost 5 bases and the V segment lost 2 bases, leaving 8 bases of the junction unmatched. The germline V gene encodes CDR1 SGDLS and CDR2 YYNGEE. CDR3 length equals 17 residues. CDR3 nucleotides: TGTGCCAGCAGCGTCGGACTAGCGGGAGGTATTGGGGAGACCCAGTACTTC. Its protein is CASSVGLAGGIGETQYF.

This chain connects TRBV7-7 to TRBJ2-7; 10 nucleotides align to TRBD1. J lost 5 bases, V lost 4 bases, and 2 bases had no gene match. CDR3 length equals 13 residues. CDR1 SSHAT and CDR2 FNYEAQ come from the germline V gene (reference sequence). The CDR3 nucleotides read TGTGCCAGCAGCTCGGGACAGGGGAACGAGCAGTACTTC. Protein: CASSSGQGNEQYF.

J is TRBJ2-7 and V is TRBV7-9; 14 bases align to TRBD2. Trimming removed 2 bases from V and 5 bases from J; junction bases left unmatched: 11. CDR1 is SEHNR and CDR2 is FQNEAQ in the germline V gene (reference sequence). The CDR3 loop spans 18 amino acids. CDR3 residues: CASSLPEGTSGSPHEQYF. DNA of the CDR3: TGTGCCAGCAGCTTACCCGAGGGGACTAGCGGGAGTCCACACGAGCAGTACTTC.

The chain recombines TRBV11-2 with TRBJ2-7; D may be TRBD2 (5 bases). Trimming took off 3 bases at V and 0 bases at J, with 9 bases between the two ends. Germline V gene data show CDR1 as SGHAT and CDR2 as FQNNGV. The CDR3 length is 14 residues. The CDR3 here is CASSLGAASYEQYF. CDR3 sequence (DNA): TGTGCCAGCAGCTTGGGAGCGGCCTCCTACGAGCAGTACTTC.

The V and J genes are TRBV4-2 and TRBJ1-4; D is possibly TRBD1 (6 bases). The CDR3 runs to 15 residues. The V gene's germline CDR1 is LGHNA and CDR2 YNFKEQ. Trimming took off 0 bases at V and 7 bases at J, with 12 bases between the two ends. The CDR3 nucleotides are TGTGCCAGCAGCCAAGATTGGGGGGGCGGTGAAAAACTGTTTTTT. Amino acid sequence: CASSQDWGGGEKLFF.

The sample holds a few counts of this clone. The chain recombines TRBV27 with TRBJ2-1; D not resolved. Trimming stripped 5 bases from V and 4 bases from J, with 9 bases between. This CDR3 has 13 amino acids. CDR1 is MNHEY, CDR2 SMNVEV, per germline (reference sequence). The CDR3 sequence is CASSETGYNEQFF. In DNA form, the CDR3 reads TGTGCCAGCAGTGAGACTGGGTACAATGAGCAGTTCTTC.